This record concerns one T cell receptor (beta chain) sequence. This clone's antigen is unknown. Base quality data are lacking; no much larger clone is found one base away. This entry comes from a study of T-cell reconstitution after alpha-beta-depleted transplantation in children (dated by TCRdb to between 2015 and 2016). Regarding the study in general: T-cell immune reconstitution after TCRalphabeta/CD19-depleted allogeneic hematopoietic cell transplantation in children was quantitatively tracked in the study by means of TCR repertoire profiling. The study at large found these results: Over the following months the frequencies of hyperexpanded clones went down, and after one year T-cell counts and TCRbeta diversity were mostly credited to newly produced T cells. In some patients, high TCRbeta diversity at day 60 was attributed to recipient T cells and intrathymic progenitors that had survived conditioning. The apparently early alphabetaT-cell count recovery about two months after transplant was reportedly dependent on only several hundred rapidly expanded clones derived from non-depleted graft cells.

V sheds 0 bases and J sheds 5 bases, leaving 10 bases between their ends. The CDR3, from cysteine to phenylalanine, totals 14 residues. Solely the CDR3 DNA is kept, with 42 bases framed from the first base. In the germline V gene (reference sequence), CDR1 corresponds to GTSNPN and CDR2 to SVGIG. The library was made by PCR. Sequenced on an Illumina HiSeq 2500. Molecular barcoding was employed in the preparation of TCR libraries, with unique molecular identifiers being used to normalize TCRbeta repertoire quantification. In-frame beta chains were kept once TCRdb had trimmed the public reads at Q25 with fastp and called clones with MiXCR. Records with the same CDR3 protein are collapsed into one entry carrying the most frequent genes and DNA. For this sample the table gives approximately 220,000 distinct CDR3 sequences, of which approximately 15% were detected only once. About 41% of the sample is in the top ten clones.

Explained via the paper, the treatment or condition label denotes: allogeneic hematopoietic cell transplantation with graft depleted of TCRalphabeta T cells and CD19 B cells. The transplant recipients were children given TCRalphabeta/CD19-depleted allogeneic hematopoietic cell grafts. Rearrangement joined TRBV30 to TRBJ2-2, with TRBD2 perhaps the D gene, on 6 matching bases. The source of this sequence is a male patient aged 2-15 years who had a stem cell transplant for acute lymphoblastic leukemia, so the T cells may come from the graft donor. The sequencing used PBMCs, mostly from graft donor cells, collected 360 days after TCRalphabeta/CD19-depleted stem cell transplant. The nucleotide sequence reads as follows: TGTGCCTGGAGTGTACCCGCGGGGACCGGGGAGCTGTTTTTT. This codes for CAWSVPAGTGELFF.